This T cell receptor (beta chain) was observed in a study of shared clonotypes between healthy human individuals. Looked up from germline, CDR1 is LNHDA and CDR2 is SQIVND (reference sequence). The length of the CDR3 is 17 residues. V gave up 1 base and J gave up 2 bases; unmatched junction bases: 7. The repertoire was sequenced with immunoSEQ multiplex PCR; TCRdb's copy has only in-frame clones and lacks some. The table has around 700,000 clones, 74% seen once. As regards this clone: The target antigen is unknown.

Study-level points and caveats: The study found roughly 5% of naive CD4 clonotypes shared across a handful of donors.

The receptor was derived from a woman between 25 and 40 years old in good health. The chain recombines TRBV19 with TRBJ2-2; 7 nucleotides line up with TRBD2. The source material was memory CD4+ T cells sorted from blood. Subset of the sample: CD45RA-negative fraction. The CDR3 DNA reads as TGTGCCAGTAGTATAGGTTCCCAGCGGGGTAACACCGGGGAGCTGTTTTTT. Residues: CASSIGSQRGNTGELFF. The entire variable domain, with the rest obtained from reference TRBV19 and TRBJ2-2, is as follows: DGGITQSPKYLFRKEGQNVTLSCEQNLNHDAMYWYRQDPGQGLRLIYYSQIVNDFQKGDIAEGYSVSREKKESFPLTVTSAQKNPTAFYLCASSIGSQRGNTGELFFGEGSRLTVL.